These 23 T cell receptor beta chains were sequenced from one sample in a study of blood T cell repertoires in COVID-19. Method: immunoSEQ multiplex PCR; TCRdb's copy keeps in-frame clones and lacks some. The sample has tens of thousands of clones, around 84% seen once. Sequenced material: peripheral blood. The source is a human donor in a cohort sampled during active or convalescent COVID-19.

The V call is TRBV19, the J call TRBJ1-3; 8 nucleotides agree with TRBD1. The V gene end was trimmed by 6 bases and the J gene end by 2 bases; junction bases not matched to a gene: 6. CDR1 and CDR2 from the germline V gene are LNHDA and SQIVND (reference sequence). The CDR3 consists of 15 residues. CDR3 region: CASREDRGPGNTIYF. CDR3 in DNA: TGTGCCAGTAGGGAAGACAGGGGCCCTGGAAACACCATATATTTT.

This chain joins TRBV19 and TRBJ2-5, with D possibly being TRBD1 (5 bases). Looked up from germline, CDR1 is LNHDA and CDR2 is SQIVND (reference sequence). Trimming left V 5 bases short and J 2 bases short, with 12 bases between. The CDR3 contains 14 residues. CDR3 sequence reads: CASSSTGAQETQYF. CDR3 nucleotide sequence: TGTGCCAGTAGTTCAACAGGAGCACAAGAGACCCAGTACTTC. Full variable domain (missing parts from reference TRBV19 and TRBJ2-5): DGGITQSPKYLFRKEGQNVTLSCEQNLNHDAMYWYRQDPGQGLRLIYYSQIVNDFQKGDIAEGYSVSREKKESFPLTVTSAQKNPTAFYLCASSSTGAQETQYFGPGTRLLVL.

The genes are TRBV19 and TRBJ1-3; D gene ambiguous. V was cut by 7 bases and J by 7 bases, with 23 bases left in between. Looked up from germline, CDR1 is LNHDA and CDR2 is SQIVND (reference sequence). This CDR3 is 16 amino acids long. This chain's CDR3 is CASKAVVGQRYNTIYF. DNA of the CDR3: TGTGCCAGTAAAGCCGTCGTAGGCCAGCGTTACAACACCATATATTTT.

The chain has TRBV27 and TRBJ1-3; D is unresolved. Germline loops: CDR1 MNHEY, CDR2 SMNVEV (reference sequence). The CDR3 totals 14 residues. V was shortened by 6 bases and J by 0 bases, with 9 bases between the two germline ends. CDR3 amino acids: CASSPGSSGNTIYF. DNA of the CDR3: TGTGCCAGCAGCCCTGGGAGCTCTGGAAACACCATATATTTT.

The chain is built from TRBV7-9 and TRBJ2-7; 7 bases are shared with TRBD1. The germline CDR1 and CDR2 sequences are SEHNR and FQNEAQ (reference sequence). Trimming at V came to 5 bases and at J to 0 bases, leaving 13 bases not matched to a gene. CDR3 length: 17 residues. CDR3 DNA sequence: TGTGCCAGCAGCGCCGACACAGGGGCGAGTCGCTCCTACGAGCAGTACTTC. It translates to CASSADTGASRSYEQYF.

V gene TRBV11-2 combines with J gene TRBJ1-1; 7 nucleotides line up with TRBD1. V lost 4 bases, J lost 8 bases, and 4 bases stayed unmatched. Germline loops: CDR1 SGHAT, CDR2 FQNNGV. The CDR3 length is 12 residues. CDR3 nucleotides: TGTGCCAGCAGCTACCGGACAGGCGAAGCTTTCTTT. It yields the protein CASSYRTGEAFF.

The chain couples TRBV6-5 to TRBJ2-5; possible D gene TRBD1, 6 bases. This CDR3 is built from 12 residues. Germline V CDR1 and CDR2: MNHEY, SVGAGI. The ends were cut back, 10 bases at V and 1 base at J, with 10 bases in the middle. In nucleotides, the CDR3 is TGTGCCACCAAGGGGGTCCAAGAGACCCAGTACTTC. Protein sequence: CATKGVQETQYF.

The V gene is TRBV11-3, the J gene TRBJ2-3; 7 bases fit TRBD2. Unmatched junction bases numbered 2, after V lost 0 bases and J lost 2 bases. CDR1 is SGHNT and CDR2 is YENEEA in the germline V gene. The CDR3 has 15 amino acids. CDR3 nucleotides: TGTGCCAGCAGCTTAGACGGGGGGACCACAGATACGCAGTATTTT. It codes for CASSLDGGTTDTQYF.

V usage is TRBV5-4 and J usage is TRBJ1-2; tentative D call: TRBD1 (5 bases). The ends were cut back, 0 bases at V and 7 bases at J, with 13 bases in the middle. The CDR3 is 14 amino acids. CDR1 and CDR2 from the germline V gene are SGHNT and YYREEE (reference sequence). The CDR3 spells CASSLDGAAGGYTF. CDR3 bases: TGTGCCAGCAGCTTGGACGGGGCAGCGGGTGGCTACACCTTC.

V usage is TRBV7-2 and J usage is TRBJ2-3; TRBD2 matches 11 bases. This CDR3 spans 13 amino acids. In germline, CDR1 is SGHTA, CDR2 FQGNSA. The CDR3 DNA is TGTGGCACTAGCGGGGGCTATACAGATACGCAGTATTTT. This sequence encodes CGTSGGYTDTQYF.

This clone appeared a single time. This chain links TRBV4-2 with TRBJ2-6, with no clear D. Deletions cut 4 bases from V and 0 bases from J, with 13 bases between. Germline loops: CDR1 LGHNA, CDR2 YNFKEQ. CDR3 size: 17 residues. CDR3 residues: CASSLTRSSSGANVLTF. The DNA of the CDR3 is TGTGCCAGCAGCCTCACCCGGTCGAGCTCTGGGGCCAACGTCCTGACTTTC.

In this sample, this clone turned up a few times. CDR3 sequence reads: CASSPRDGNGYTF. The CDR3 region has the DNA TGTGCCAGCAGCCCCAGGGATGGGAATGGCTACACCTTC. The rearrangement uses TRBV12-3 or TRBV12-4 and TRBJ1-2; a weak D match, TRBD1 (5 bases). The CDR3 consists of 13 residues. Deletions cut 6 bases from V and 6 bases from J, with 14 bases between.

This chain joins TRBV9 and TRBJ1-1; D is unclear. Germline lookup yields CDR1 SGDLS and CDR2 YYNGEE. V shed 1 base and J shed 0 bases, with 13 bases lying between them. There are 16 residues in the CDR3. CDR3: CASSVQDWVLNTEAFF. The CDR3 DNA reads TGTGCCAGCAGCGTACAGGATTGGGTTTTGAACACTGAAGCTTTCTTT.

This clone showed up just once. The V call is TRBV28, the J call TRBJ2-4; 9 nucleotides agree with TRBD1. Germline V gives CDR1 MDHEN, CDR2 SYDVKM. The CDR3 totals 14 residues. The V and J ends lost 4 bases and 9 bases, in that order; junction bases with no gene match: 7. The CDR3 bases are TGTGCCAGCAGTTCCTCGGACAGGGGAGGCATTCAGTACTTC. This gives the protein CASSSSDRGGIQYF. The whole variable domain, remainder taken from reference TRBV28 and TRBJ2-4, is DVKVTQSSRYLVKRTGEKVFLECVQDMDHENMFWYRQDPGLGLRLIYFSYDVKMKEKGDIPEGYSVSREKKERFSLILESASTNQTSMYLCASSSSDRGGIQYFGAGTRLSVL.

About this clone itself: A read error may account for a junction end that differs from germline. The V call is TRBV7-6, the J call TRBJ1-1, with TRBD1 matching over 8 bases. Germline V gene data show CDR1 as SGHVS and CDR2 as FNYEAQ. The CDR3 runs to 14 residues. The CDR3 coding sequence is TGTGCCAGCAGCTTAGGGACAGGGAACGCTGAAGCTTTCTTT. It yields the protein CASSLGTGNAEAFF.

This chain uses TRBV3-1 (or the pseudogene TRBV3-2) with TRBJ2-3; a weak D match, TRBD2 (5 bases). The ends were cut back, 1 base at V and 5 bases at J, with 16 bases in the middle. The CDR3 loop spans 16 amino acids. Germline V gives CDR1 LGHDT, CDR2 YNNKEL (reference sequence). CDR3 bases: TGTGCCAGCAGCCAAGTTCCAACGCTAGCTGGAGATACGCAGTATTTT. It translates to CASSQVPTLAGDTQYF.

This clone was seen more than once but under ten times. The CDR3 region has the DNA TGCAGCGTTCTGAGCTCCTACAATGAGCAGTTCTTC. Translation: CSVLSSYNEQFF. The genes are TRBV29-1 and TRBJ2-1; D is unclear. The V end lost 5 bases, the J end lost 0 bases, and 5 bases lay between the germline ends. The germline CDR1 and CDR2 sequences are SQVTM and ANQGSEA. The CDR3 runs 12 residues.

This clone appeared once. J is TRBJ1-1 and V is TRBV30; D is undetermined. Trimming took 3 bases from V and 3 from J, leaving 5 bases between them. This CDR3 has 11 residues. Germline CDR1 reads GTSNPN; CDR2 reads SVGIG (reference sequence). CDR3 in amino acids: CAWRLYTEAFF. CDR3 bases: TGTGCCTGGAGACTTTACACTGAAGCTTTCTTT.

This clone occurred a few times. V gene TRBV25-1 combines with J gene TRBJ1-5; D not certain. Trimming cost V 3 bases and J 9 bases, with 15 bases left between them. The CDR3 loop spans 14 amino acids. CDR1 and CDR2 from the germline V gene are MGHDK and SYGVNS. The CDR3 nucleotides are TGTGCCAGCAGTGAGGCGGATAGAGCCGGGCCCCAGCATTTT. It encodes CASSEADRAGPQHF.

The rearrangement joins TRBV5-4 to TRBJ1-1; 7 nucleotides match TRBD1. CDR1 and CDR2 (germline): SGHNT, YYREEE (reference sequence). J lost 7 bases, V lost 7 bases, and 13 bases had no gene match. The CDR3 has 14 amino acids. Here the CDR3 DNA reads TGTGCCAGCGGGACAGAGAGAAGAGCCAGTGAAGCTTTCTTT. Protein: CASGTERRASEAFF.

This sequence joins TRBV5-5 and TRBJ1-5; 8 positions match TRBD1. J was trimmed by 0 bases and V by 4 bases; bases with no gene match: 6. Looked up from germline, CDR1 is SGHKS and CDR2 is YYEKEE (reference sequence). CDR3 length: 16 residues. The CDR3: CASSPDRAYSNQPQHF. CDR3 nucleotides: TGTGCCAGCAGCCCGGACAGGGCCTATAGCAATCAGCCCCAGCATTTT.

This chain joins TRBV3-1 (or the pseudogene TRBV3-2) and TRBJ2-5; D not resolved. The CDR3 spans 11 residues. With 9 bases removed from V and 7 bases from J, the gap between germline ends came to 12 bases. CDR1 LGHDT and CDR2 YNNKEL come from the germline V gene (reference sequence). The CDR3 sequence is CASELLLTQYF. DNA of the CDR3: TGTGCCAGTGAGTTACTTTTGACCCAGTACTTC.

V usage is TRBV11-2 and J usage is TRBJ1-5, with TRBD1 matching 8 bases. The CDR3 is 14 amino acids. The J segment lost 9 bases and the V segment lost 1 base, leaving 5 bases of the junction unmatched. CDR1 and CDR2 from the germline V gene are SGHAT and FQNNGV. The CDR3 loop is CASSLGQGIGPQHF. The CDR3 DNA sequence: TGTGCCAGCAGCTTAGGACAGGGGATCGGGCCCCAGCATTTT.